The clone carrying this TCR beta chain was found many times. Its antigen remains unidentified. A single record per CDR3 protein comes from TCRdb applying MiXCR to the reads. Among some 310,000 distinct CDR3 sequences, 25% were seen once, and the ten largest hold roughly 13%. The data stem from a study of T cell repertoires in cytomegalovirus infection. Study-level background: Alongside well-studied HLA-B-restricted CMV epitopes, recently identified HLA-C-restricted CMV epitopes were also used. Public TCR beta signatures marked donors with CMV infection and the matching HLA.

Study-wide results and limits: Dominant in the ex vivo response were TCR beta clonotypes restricted by HLA-C and specific for CMV. The cumulative frequency of public TCR beta families distinguished individuals who carried CMV together with the relevant HLA.

Germline CDR1 is SGHTA and CDR2 is FQGNSA. V shed 4 bases and J shed 4 bases, with 18 bases lying between them. The CDR3 has 16 amino acids. The sequencing used cultured PBMCs, collected from culture after CMV antigen stimulation. The receptor comes from a human donor in good health (CMV status not recorded). Some clones in this sample may be carry-over from other donors' samples. The rearrangement uses TRBV7-2 and TRBJ2-3, with D perhaps matching TRBD1 (5 bases). The CDR3 sequence: CASSSPETVPADTQYF. In nucleotides, the CDR3 is TGTGCCAGCAGCTCCCCCGAGACAGTTCCAGCAGATACGCAGTATTTT.